The rows below give T cell receptor beta chains drawn from one sample of a study of beta chain features in type 1 diabetes. Some clones are missing from TCRdb's copy, which holds only in-frame ones; the method was immunoSEQ multiplex PCR. The sample shows 130,000 or so clones, roughly 10% of them seen only once. Sequenced sample: central memory CD4+ T cells from blood. Receptors originate from a woman aged 40 to 49 in good health. The CDR3 runs from the conserved cysteine through the conserved F or W.

v_call cdr3_aa
TRBV9 CASSVDVGGETQYF
TRBV2 CASMRETQYF
TRBV19 CASRQGMMNTEAFF
TRBV6-1 CASRAGPTYEQYF
TRBV5-1 CASLQGGPTGELFF
TRBV18 CASSSDRDRPYEQYF
TRBV5-1 CASSLGPAGGSYEQYF
TRBV7-7 CASSIRETGELFF
TRBV4-3 CASSHYKRGGLFF
TRBV12-5 CASGSSPPTVYGYTF
TRBV25-1 CARTPLLWNTIYF
TRBV7-2 CASSSRLAGAANTGELFF
TRBV21-1 CASSKARLYNQPQHF
TRBV20-1 CSAGDSSKQYF
TRBV7-2 CASSSTTSPLHF
TRBV5-4 CASSVTGTFVDEQFF
TRBV10-3 CAISGGQGVNQPQHF
TRBV2 CASSPLTGAWRNIQYF
TRBV27 CASSLQGQGNSPLHF
TRBV7-2 CASSFRGGEQYF
TRBV19 CASSIQQGQPQHF
TRBV14 CASSQAQGRGYTF
TRBV28 CASSFAGTDYGYTF
TRBV19 CATTSGTGYHNEQFF
TRBV5-4 CASSWRLEDTQYF
TRBV10-1 CASSDRGYQPQHF
TRBV2 CASRLAGGQETQYF
TRBV4-2 CASSQLTGGVETQYF
TRBV5-6 CASSLAATVNSYEQYF
TRBV15 CATSRATMGLAGYNEQFF
TRBV7-7 CASSRGQGASTDTQYF
TRBV28 CASSSGQGTGELFF
TRBV7-2 CASALGGRGGRDIQYF
TRBV6-5 CASRRQGYGQPQHF
TRBV7-8 CASSRDSYNSPLHF
TRBV5-6 CASSLRQVGFAPLHF
TRBV6-5 CASGTGPTYEQYF
TRBV19 CASSSGGANSPLHF